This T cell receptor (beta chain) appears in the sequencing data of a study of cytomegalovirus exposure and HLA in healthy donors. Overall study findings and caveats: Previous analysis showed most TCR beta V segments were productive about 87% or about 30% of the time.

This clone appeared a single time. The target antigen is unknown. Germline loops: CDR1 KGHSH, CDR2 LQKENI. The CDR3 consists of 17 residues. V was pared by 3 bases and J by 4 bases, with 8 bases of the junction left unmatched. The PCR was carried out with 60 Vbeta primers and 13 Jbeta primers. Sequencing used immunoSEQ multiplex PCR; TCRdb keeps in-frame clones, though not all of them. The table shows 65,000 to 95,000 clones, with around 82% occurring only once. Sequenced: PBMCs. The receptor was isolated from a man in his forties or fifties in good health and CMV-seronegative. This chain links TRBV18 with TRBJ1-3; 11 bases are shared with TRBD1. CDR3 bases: TGTGCCAGCTCACCTCCCGGACAGGGGGCCTGGGGAAACACCATATATTTT. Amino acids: CASSPPGQGAWGNTIYF.